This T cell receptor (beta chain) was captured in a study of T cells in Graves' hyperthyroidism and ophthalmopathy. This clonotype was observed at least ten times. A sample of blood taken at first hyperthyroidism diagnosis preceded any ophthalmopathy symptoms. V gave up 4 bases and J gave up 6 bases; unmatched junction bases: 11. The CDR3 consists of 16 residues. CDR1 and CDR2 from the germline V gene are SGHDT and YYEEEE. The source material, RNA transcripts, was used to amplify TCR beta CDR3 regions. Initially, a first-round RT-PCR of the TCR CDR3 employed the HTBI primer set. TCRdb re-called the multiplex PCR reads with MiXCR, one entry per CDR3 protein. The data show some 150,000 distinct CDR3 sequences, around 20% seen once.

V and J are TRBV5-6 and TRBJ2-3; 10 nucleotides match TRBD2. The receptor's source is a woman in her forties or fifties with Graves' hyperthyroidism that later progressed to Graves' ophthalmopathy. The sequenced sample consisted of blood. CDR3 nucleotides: TGTGCCAGCAGCGGAACCGGGACTAGCGTTTCCGATACGCAGTATTTT. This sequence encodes CASSGTGTSVSDTQYF.